This T cell receptor beta chain emerged from a study of coeliac disease. The CDR3 extends over 13 amino acids. With 6 bases removed from V and 0 bases from J, the gap between germline ends came to 8 bases. Per germline, CDR1 KGHSH and CDR2 LQKENI. Each fraction contributed one 500,000-cell aliquot for sequencing. The method was immunoSEQ multiplex PCR; TCRdb's version includes in-frame clones alone and lacks a portion of them. The sample lists 6,500 to 8,000 clones; around 65% were seen once. The chain couples TRBV18 to TRBJ2-5, with D possibly matching TRBD2 (6 bases). The sequence derives from a man between 45 and 60 years old with active celiac disease. Sequenced sample: lamina propria lymphocytes from the gut. The CDR3 sequence: CASSTRNQETQYF. As DNA, the CDR3 is TGTGCCAGCTCGACTAGGAACCAAGAGACCCAGTACTTC.